The TCR beta chain described here comes from a study of shared clonotypes between healthy human individuals. TCRdb's copy holds only in-frame clones and misses some; the assay was immunoSEQ multiplex PCR. The top ten hold around 13% of the sample, which has approximately 480,000 clones, roughly 85% seen once. The CDR3 has 13 amino acids. Germline assignment: CDR1 MNHNY and CDR2 SVGAGI (reference sequence). Trimming stripped 4 bases from V and 0 bases from J, with 6 bases between. The J gene is TRBJ1-2, the V gene TRBV6-6, with D possibly matching TRBD1 (5 bases). The sequence came from a woman in her thirties or forties in good health. Some clones in this sample may be carry-over from other donors' samples. The sequenced sample was PBMCs. This CDR3 reads CASSLGANYGYTF. DNA for the CDR3: TGTGCCAGCAGTTTAGGGGCTAACTATGGCTACACCTTC.